A single sample is the source of the 13 T cell receptor beta chains below, sequenced in a study of blood T cell repertoires in COVID-19. The protocol was immunoSEQ multiplex PCR, while the TCRdb copy is restricted to in-frame clones and leaves out a portion. The table has 350,000 to 450,000 clones, roughly 84% seen once. The sample taken for sequencing was PBMCs or T cells enriched from blood (not recorded which). The receptors stem from a woman in her late teens or twenties who had been exposed to COVID-19.

The V gene is TRBV5-1, the J gene TRBJ2-1, with D tentatively TRBD1 (7 bases). This CDR3 comprises 15 residues. Between the trimmed V and J ends, which lost 3 bases and 3 bases, there was a span of 13 bases. Looked up from germline, CDR1 is SGHRS and CDR2 is YFSETQ. The CDR3 reads CASSSGGPGYNEQFF. CDR3 bases: TGCGCCAGCAGCTCAGGGGGGCCGGGCTACAATGAGCAGTTCTTC.

The gene calls are TRBV6-5 and TRBJ1-4; no firm D call. Germline CDR1 MNHEY, CDR2 SVGAGI. The CDR3 extends over 13 amino acids. Trimming stripped 2 bases from V and 5 bases from J, with 6 bases between. CDR3 residues: CASSYSPNEKLFF. The CDR3 bases are TGTGCCAGCAGTTACAGCCCAAATGAAAAACTGTTTTTT.

The rearrangement uses TRBV18 and TRBJ1-5; TRBD1 matches at 9 bases. The CDR3 is 15 amino acids. V lost 4 bases to trimming and J lost 4 bases; unmatched junction nucleotides: 5. Germline V CDR1 and CDR2: KGHSH, LQKENI. The CDR3 nucleotides are TGTGCCAGCTCACGGGGGACAGGGAGGAATCAGCCCCAGCATTTT. This sequence encodes CASSRGTGRNQPQHF.

The chain recombines TRBV4-1 with TRBJ2-1, with 13 positions matching TRBD2. The germline V gene has CDR1 MGHRA and CDR2 YSYEKL. This CDR3 is built from 15 residues. V was pared by 0 bases and J by 9 bases, with 2 bases of the junction left unmatched. The CDR3 DNA reads TGCGCCAGCAGCCAAGATACTAGCGGGGGGGTTGAGCAGTTCTTC. It yields the protein CASSQDTSGGVEQFF.

The V gene is TRBV13, the J gene TRBJ2-5; D is ambiguous. Deletions cut 2 bases from V and 4 bases from J, with 8 bases between. There are 13 residues in the CDR3. The V gene's germline CDR1 is PRHDT and CDR2 FYEKMQ (reference sequence). The CDR3 is CASSLPGSETQYF. The CDR3 coding sequence is TGTGCCAGCAGCTTACCCGGGTCAGAGACCCAGTACTTC.

Of note for this clone: At one end the junction does not follow the germline gene, possibly because of a read error. The chain employs TRBV7-9 and TRBJ1-2; the match to TRBD1 covers 7 bases. The length of the CDR3 is 10 residues. Germline CDR1 is SEHNR and CDR2 is FQNEAQ (reference sequence). CDR3 residues: CASSTDREAF. For the CDR3, the DNA is TGTGCCAGCAGCACCGACAGGGAGGCCTTC.

The chain has TRBV10-3 and TRBJ2-2; 12 bases match TRBD2. The CDR3 covers 16 residues. Trimming removed 4 bases from V and 7 bases from J; junction bases left unmatched: 7. Germline V gene lookup returns CDR1 ENHRY and CDR2 SYGVKD. The CDR3 nucleotides read TGTGCCATCAGTGCTAGCGGGGGGGCCTACATCGGGGAGCTGTTTTTT. Protein sequence: CAISASGGAYIGELFF.

The V and J genes are TRBV6-5 and TRBJ1-5, with 8 positions matching TRBD1. CDR1 is MNHEY, CDR2 SVGAGI, per germline. The trim removed 6 bases at V and 4 bases at J, leaving 5 bases unmatched. The CDR3 spans 14 residues. CDR3 nucleotides: TGTGCCAGCAGGGCAGGGGGCGCGAATCAGCCCCAGCATTTT. Amino acids: CASRAGGANQPQHF.

Only a few counts were recorded for this clone. The rearrangement uses TRBV15 and TRBJ1-5, with 7 bases identical to TRBD1. Trimming removed 8 bases from V and 0 bases from J; junction bases left unmatched: 7. This CDR3 has 15 residues. Germline CDR1 LNHNV, CDR2 YYDKDF (reference sequence). CDR3 region: CATSPDRASNQPQHF. The CDR3 DNA reads as TGTGCCACCTCCCCCGACAGGGCTAGCAATCAGCCCCAGCATTTT.

V is TRBV7-8 and J is TRBJ2-7, with D possibly being TRBD2 (5 bases). Between the trimmed V and J ends, which lost 4 bases and 3 bases, there was a span of 13 bases. The CDR3 extends over 14 amino acids. Germline CDR1 SGHVS, CDR2 FQNEAQ. CDR3 sequence reads: CASSYLSGNYEQYF. CDR3 DNA: TGTGCCAGCAGCTATCTCTCGGGAAACTACGAGCAGTACTTC.

V usage is TRBV6-5 and J usage is TRBJ1-1, with D unresolved. The V and J ends lost 0 bases and 2 bases respectively, with 7 bases between them. This CDR3 region has 14 residues. Looked up from germline, CDR1 is MNHEY and CDR2 is SVGAGI. CDR3: CASSYSFSNTEAFF. Here the CDR3 DNA reads TGTGCCAGCAGTTACTCGTTCAGTAACACTGAAGCTTTCTTT.

The rearrangement joins TRBV5-4 to TRBJ1-6; 8 nucleotides agree with TRBD1. The trim removed 4 bases at V and 9 bases at J, leaving 3 bases unmatched. The CDR3 covers 13 residues. From germline, CDR1 is SGHNT and CDR2 YYREEE (reference sequence). The CDR3 spells CASSDRGGSPLHF. In nucleotides, the CDR3 is TGTGCCAGCAGCGACAGGGGAGGTTCACCCCTCCACTTT. Variable domain in full (rest from reference TRBV5-4 and TRBJ1-6): ETGVTQSPTHLIKTRGQQVTLRCSSQSGHNTVSWYQQALGQGPQFIFQYYREEENGRGNFPPRFSGLQFPNYSSELNVNALELDDSALYLCASSDRGGSPLHFGNGTRLTVT.

The gene calls are TRBV3-1 (or the pseudogene TRBV3-2) and TRBJ2-2, with 7 bases aligning to TRBD2. The germline CDR1 and CDR2 sequences are LGHDT and YNNKEL (reference sequence). The CDR3 length is 16 residues. The J segment lost 2 bases and the V segment lost 6 bases, leaving 9 bases of the junction unmatched. CDR3 bases: TGTGCCAGCAGTCCCTGGGCTAGCGGTAACACCGGGGAGCTGTTTTTT. This gives the protein CASSPWASGNTGELFF.